This T cell receptor beta chain was obtained from a study of cytomegalovirus exposure and HLA in healthy donors (dated by TCRdb to 2017 to 2019). As for the study more broadly: In an earlier analysis of approximately 640 of the donors, about 270 Gb of sequence data and approximately 100 million unique TCR beta sequences from some 170 million T cells were reported. An early release that covered fewer than 800 HLA-typed donors contained 300 to 350 gigabases of sequencing data and tens of millions of unique TCR sequences. A separate validation cohort of roughly 130 different subjects was used in addition to the roughly 640-subject first cohort. Of the 300 to 500 genotyped donors, 81% were placed in the genetic ancestry cluster associated with self-reported Caucasian donors. To predict cytomegalovirus infection status, the study brought together high-throughput TCR immunosequencing, statistical association of individual TCRs with disease status, and machine learning. To decide whether each TCR beta V gene segment behaved as functional or pseudogenic, an earlier analysis of some 580 of the donors relied on high-throughput TCR beta sequencing. On average, around 230,000 unique TCR beta nucleotide sequences were sequenced per donor among several hundred genotyped donors of the cohort, with around 19% of those sequences being non-productive. A handful of DR-DQ haplotypes were handled as single units for association and clustering because linkage in the cohort was strong. In the later analysis, no new phenotypic data were used to find candidate immune exposures; instead, reliance was placed on TCR beta sequences and their occurrence across donors. Every discovery cohort repertoire had been produced on one sequencing platform. Typing coverage differed by locus: A, B, C, DRB1 and DQB1 were typed in about 620-640 donors, DQA1 in around 500, DPA1 in approximately 610, and DPB1 in about 450. A later genetic analysis used genome-wide SNP genotypes for about 55% of the 666 donors, treating that subset as a discovery cohort. The study was designed to test whether signatures of past pathogen exposure could be identified by cataloging public T cell receptors. Class I and class II HLA loci were covered by the typing at four-digit resolution. Donor age, sex, ethnicity and CMV serostatus were compiled together with the repertoire data. A later analysis re-analyzed previously published TCR beta repertoires from several hundred donors and added high-resolution HLA genotyping to study TCR occurrence patterns. Using immunosequencing, the study profiled T cell repertoires from 500 to 800 subjects and related those repertoires to cytomegalovirus serostatus. Here is what the overall study found, with its caveats: Only TCR beta chains were sequenced in this cohort, and the absence of alpha or paired-chain data limited detectable features. Broadly in line with IMGT annotations, most TCR beta V segments showed up in productive rearrangements about 90% or about 30% of the time in an earlier analysis of roughly 590 of the donors. Sequencing depth was assumed to be roughly uniform across donors in the presence/absence analyses, though that assumption may not hold. According to a later genetic analysis, donors in an Asian-associated ancestry cluster had fewer N-insertions in productive TCRs than the approximately 710-donor mean. The study listed 164 TCR beta chains as associated with cytomegalovirus. Because counts were too low, 15 or so rarely observed V segments, including chromosome 9 orphons, were excluded from the earlier analysis of around 640 of the donors. In a later analysis, HLA-associated TCR beta chains showed more clonal expansion and lower generation probabilities than non-associated chains that were equally common. A later analysis found that most CMV-associated TCR beta chains appeared HLA-restricted, with HLA associations seemingly driven largely by CMV exposure. According to a later analysis, parvovirus B19, influenza, CMV and Epstein-Barr virus appeared linked to several top co-occurrence clusters. Because HLA typing was missing for some donors at each locus, association tests included only the typed subset. A later genetic analysis associated a missense DCLRE1C variant with V-gene and J-gene trimming of TCR beta chains, and an independent cohort replicated the association. A group of highly shared sequence variants was considered likely to be a technical artifact of the sequencing pipeline. At a false discovery rate of 0.05, a later analysis linked some 17,000 TCR beta sequences to specific HLA alleles. According to a later analysis, TCR association rates differed among HLA loci, with DRB1 alleles showing the most associated TCRs and HLA-C alleles showing the fewest. Because the 87-base-pair reads could not distinguish some IMGT-functional V segments, including TRBV6-2 and TRBV6-3, those segments were excluded. When HLA alleles, especially DR and DQ, strongly co-occurred, TCR associations were difficult to assign to individual alleles. The authors suggested that the approach could potentially be extended to other disease states and immunological phenotypes. Correlated functional status among segregating V segments might be attributable to linkage disequilibrium, but an unknown experimental factor could not be ruled out. For the cohort, immune exposure information was limited to CMV serostatus. The classifier was reported to diagnose cytomegalovirus status with high specificity and sensitivity in both the original cohort and the validation cohort. Three of the identified cytomegalovirus-associated TCR beta chains were confirmed in vitro to be specific for cytomegalovirus antigens. Most TCR sequences were observed very rarely across donors, whereas some public TCRs were present in many individuals. A further reported finding was that TCR beta sequences accurately predicted the HLA-A and HLA-B alleles for most subjects in the first cohort.

The CDR3 has 13 amino acids, counting the end cysteine and phenylalanine. The DNA shown is the 39-base CDR3, in frame from base 1. CDR1 and CDR2, per the germline V gene (reference sequence), are LNHDA and SQIVND. V has 6 bases trimmed and J has 6 bases trimmed; junction bases matching no gene number 2. Libraries were built with the immunoSEQ multiplex PCR assay. For the multiplex PCR, a mixture combining 60 forward primers for TCR Vbeta segments and 13 reverse primers for TCR Jbeta segments was used. The CDR3 region of rearranged TCR beta genes was amplified from genomic DNA with a multiplex PCR assay. The Illumina HiSeq System was used to sequence the amplified TCR beta libraries as 87-base-pair reads. Per the authors' processing: Across the 500 to 750 repertoires, a later analysis counted roughly 77 million unique TCR beta chains, around 10 million of which were shared by at least two donors. A nearest-neighbor algorithm error-corrected the raw reads and collapsed the reads into unique sequences, merging closely related sequences to remove PCR and sequencing errors. CDR3 sequences were aligned to IMGT reference sequences to assign V, D and J gene segments. Each retained sequence needed at least a six-nucleotide match to both a V gene segment and a J gene segment. A rearrangement was called productive if the CDR3 had no stop codons and remained in frame with V and J, and every other rearrangement was called non-productive. Following IMGT convention, CDR3 was defined as the stretch from the second conserved V-encoded cysteine up to the conserved J-encoded phenylalanine. Sequences without an unambiguous match to a single V gene segment were excluded from the earlier analysis of several hundred of the donors. In an earlier analysis of 587 of the donors, a V segment was called functional when productive rearrangements were above 56.7%, and segregating when the standard deviation between donors exceeded 5%. To diagnose cytomegalovirus status from the catalog of TCR beta chain sequences, a statistical classification framework was built. In a later analysis, V and J genes were assigned by comparing TCR nucleotide sequences against IMGT/GENE-DB human TR gene sequences. The TCRdist pipeline was used in a later analysis to assign CDR3 sequences and most-parsimonious VDJ recombination scenarios. A later analysis defined each TCR beta chain by its CDR3 amino acid sequence plus V-gene family, and excluded reads lacking a unique V-gene family. A later analysis removed 600 or so highly shared, low-generation-probability nucleotide sequences to deal with suspected cross-contamination and a sequencing artifact. A later analysis calculated a clonal expansion index for each public chain from normalized within-repertoire ranks of inferred template counts. In a later analysis, generation probabilities were computed with a VDJ recombination model fitted to out-of-frame rearrangements, and the resulting probabilities were checked against IGoR. Hypergeometric tests were used in a later analysis to score TCR-TCR, TCR-HLA and TCR-CMV co-occurrence, with a repertoire-size bias correction applied to the TCR pairs. A later analysis estimated false discovery rates by permuting HLA or CMV assignments 20 times. In a later analysis, co-occurring TCRs were grouped with DBSCAN, and TCRdist sequence similarity was added when clustering was performed within HLA-allele-positive subsets. For co-occurrence clustering, repertoires with fewer than 30,000 or more than 120,000 public chains were excluded, along with a handful of repertoires with anomalous nucleotide sharing. TCRdb took over this immuneACCESS table, retaining in-frame rearrangements with V and J assigned. Such tables are incomplete; in checked studies, under half of the missing clones stem from an unresolved V gene, and the remainder is unexplained. D and trimming come from the DNA, and the V and J calls and clone size come from that table. For this sample the table gives around 150,000 clones, of which roughly 80% were detected only once. The ten biggest clones cover 3.5% to 5.5% of the sample.

The cohort consisted of 666 healthy bone marrow donors. At the time of sampling, all cohort members were nominally healthy, though unrecorded immune exposures were likely present. The donor was CMV seropositive and belonged to the group of about 290 seropositive cohort members. A peripheral blood sample was provided by each donor, and peripheral blood mononuclear cells were used for TCR beta sequencing. Genomic DNA extraction from the blood cell samples was performed with the Qiagen DNeasy Blood Extraction Kit. Comments on this clone: Its antigen is not yet known. No base quality information exists; no much larger clone differs at one position.

The sequenced sample consisted of PBMCs. This receptor was identified in a woman in her forties in good health and CMV-seropositive. The sequence links TRBV19 to TRBJ2-1, and 10 junctional nucleotides match TRBD1. The bases read TGTGCCAGTAGGGGACAGGGGTTCAATGAGCAGTTCTTC. This is translated as CASRGQGFNEQFF.